These 5 T cell receptor beta chains originate from one sample sequenced in a study of Ad26.COV2.S vaccination and SARS-CoV-2 variants. The data were produced by immunoSEQ multiplex PCR, yet TCRdb's version contains in-frame clones alone and is incomplete. The table lists 380,000 or so clones, about 80% of them singletons, with nearly 7.5% in the top ten. The treatment was: around 19 received Ad26.COV2.S at low or high dose, single or two shots; 5 received placebo; per-sample allocation not given. Sampling took place 63 days after the first vaccine or placebo injection. This specimen consisted of peripheral blood, obtained in a trial of Ad26.COV2.S vaccine versus placebo. The receptor set was obtained from a person aged 18-60 years who received the Ad26.COV2.S COVID-19 vaccine or a placebo.

This chain uses TRBV5-1 with TRBJ2-6; 12 bases fit TRBD2. The CDR3 is 18 residues long. J lost 3 bases, V lost 2 bases, and 6 bases had no gene match. CDR1 and CDR2 from the germline V gene are SGHRS and YFSETQ. The CDR3 region has the DNA TGCGCCAGCAGCTTCCTCGGACTAGCGGGATATGGGGCCAACGTCCTGACTTTC. Protein sequence: CASSFLGLAGYGANVLTF.

V usage is TRBV7-9 and J usage is TRBJ2-1, with a tentative D call TRBD1 (6 bases). The germline CDR1 and CDR2 sequences are SEHNR and FQNEAQ (reference sequence). V was pared by 5 bases and J by 9 bases, with 17 bases between. The CDR3 covers 14 residues. CDR3 in amino acids: CASSLTYTGSEQFF. CDR3 in DNA: TGTGCCAGCAGCCTCACCTACACAGGGAGTGAGCAGTTCTTC.

The chain is built from TRBV1 and TRBJ2-7; the listed D gene, TRBD2, was not tested against the DNA. TRBV1 is noted as a pseudogene. CDR3 size: 15 residues. CDR3 nucleotides: TGCACCAGCAGCCAGTCTAGGACTAGCCACTACGAGCAGTACTTC. As protein: CTSSQSRTSHYEQYF.

This clone was counted a few times. The chain combines TRBV11-1 with TRBJ1-2, with 7 bases fitting TRBD1. In germline, CDR1 is SGHAT, CDR2 FQDESV (reference sequence). Losses at the gene ends were 6 bases for V and 8 bases for J; bases not matched to a gene: 9. The CDR3 is 13 residues long. CDR3 sequence reads: CASSSTGVSGYTF. In DNA form, the CDR3 reads TGTGCCAGCAGTTCAACAGGGGTGAGCGGCTACACCTTC.

This chain joins TRBV7-8 and TRBJ2-5, with D hard to call. CDR3 length: 12 residues. The ends were cut back, 5 bases at V and 5 bases at J, with 9 bases in the middle. Germline V gene lookup returns CDR1 SGHVS and CDR2 FQNEAQ. CDR3: CASSPTTETQYF. DNA for the CDR3: TGTGCCAGCAGCCCGACAACGGAGACCCAGTACTTC.